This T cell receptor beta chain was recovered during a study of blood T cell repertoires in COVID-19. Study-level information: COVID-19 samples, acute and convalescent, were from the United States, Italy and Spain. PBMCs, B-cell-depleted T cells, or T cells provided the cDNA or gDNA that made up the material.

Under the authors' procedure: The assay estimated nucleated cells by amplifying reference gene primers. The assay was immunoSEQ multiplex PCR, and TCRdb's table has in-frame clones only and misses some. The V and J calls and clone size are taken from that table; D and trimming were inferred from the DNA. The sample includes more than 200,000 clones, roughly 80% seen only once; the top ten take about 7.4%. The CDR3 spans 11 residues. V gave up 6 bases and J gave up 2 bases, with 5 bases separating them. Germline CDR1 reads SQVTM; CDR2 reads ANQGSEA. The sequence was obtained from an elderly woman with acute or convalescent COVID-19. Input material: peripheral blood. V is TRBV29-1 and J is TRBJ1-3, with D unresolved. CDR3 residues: CSVVTGNTIYF. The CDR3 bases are TGCAGCGTCGTTACTGGAAACACCATATATTTT.